This T cell receptor beta chain was obtained from a study of response to subunit inactivated influenza vaccine. Overall study findings and caveats: Every seasonal influenza vaccination brings in few new T cells, the authors suggested.

TCRdb passed the RT-PCR reads through MiXCR, listing each CDR3 protein once. Among about 530,000 distinct CDR3 sequences listed, over 10% were seen once. About this clonotype: The target antigen is unknown.

The CDR3 has 14 residues. The V and J ends lost 3 bases and 0 bases respectively, with 7 bases between them. This sequence was found in a man in his forties or fifties who received an inactivated influenza vaccine. This chain links TRBV12-3 or TRBV12-4 with TRBJ2-3, with D unresolved. The input for sequencing was PBMCs from blood, taken about 40 days after vaccination. The CDR3 loop reads CASSLIPSTDTQYF. Written as DNA, the CDR3 is TGTGCCAGCAGTTTGATTCCTAGCACAGATACGCAGTATTTT.